This T cell receptor beta chain was sequenced for a study of CXCR3-negative and CXCR3-positive naive CD8 T cells. Turning to the study itself: Per-library TRB read counts averaged about 1.5 +/- 0.3 million, adding up to 120 million to 150 million in total. General study findings and limits: More hydrophobic TRB CDR3s were found in CXCR3-positive naive cells than in CXCR3-negative naive cells. In naive cells, CXCR3-negative and CXCR3-positive subsets had similar TRBV-TRBJ usage; memory cells differed.

On this clonotype itself: Its antigen is not identified.

Phenotypically, naive CD8+ T cells corresponded to CD45RO-CCR7+CD27+CD95-. 5' RACE that incorporated UMI labels was used to prepare the TRB cDNA libraries. TCRdb reprocessed the 5' RACE reads; each CDR3 protein has one entry and no DNA is given. Its table records approximately 96,000 distinct CDR3 sequences. Sample: naive CXCR3+ CD8+ T cells from blood. Regarding subset: CD45RO-CCR7+CD27+CD95- naive CD8+ T cells expressing CXCR3 (TNR3+). The clonotype comes from a human donor in good health. Some clones in this sample may be carry-over from other donors' samples.

CDR3: CASGDRFLQGSEQYF. The chain joins TRBV10-2 to TRBJ2-7; the TRBD1 assignment by TCRdb is unverifiable without DNA. Germline V gene sequence: CDR1 WSHSY, CDR2 SAAADI. The CDR3 totals 15 residues.